This entry features one T cell receptor beta chain sequence. This specimen comes from a study of blood T cell repertoires in COVID-19. Only in-frame clones appear in the TCRdb table, and some are missing; sequencing was by immunoSEQ multiplex PCR. Here the sample spans 100,000 to 120,000 clones, approximately 80% being singletons. V lost 1 base to trimming and J lost 4 bases; unmatched junction nucleotides: 5. Germline assignment: CDR1 SGHRS and CDR2 YFSETQ. The CDR3 totals 16 residues. The TCR was taken from a man at least 80 years old with acute or convalescent COVID-19. The sample was peripheral blood. The chain is built from TRBV5-1 and TRBJ2-7; 13 bases agree with TRBD2. Written as DNA, the CDR3 is TGCGCCAGCAGCTTGAGGCGGACTAGCGGGGGTTACGAGCAGTACTTC. This gives the protein CASSLRRTSGGYEQYF.